A single sample is the source of the 17 T cell receptor beta chains below, sequenced in a study of blood T cell repertoires in COVID-19. Assay: immunoSEQ multiplex PCR; the TCRdb copy retains only in-frame clones and omits some. Of hundreds of thousands of clones listed, almost 85% are singletons. Sequences were obtained from peripheral blood. Source of these receptors: a man in his fifties with active or convalescent COVID-19.

This chain links TRBV18 with TRBJ1-3; a possible D gene is TRBD1 (6 bases). The germline V and J ends were trimmed by 2 bases and 1 base, with 12 bases remaining between them. The CDR3 runs 16 residues. CDR1 KGHSH and CDR2 LQKENI come from the germline V gene. The CDR3: CASSPGRGRSGNTIYF. Here the CDR3 DNA reads TGTGCCAGCTCACCAGGCAGGGGACGATCTGGAAACACCATATATTTT.

This clone has a handful of counts. The gene calls are TRBV27 and TRBJ2-4, with 7 bases that match TRBD1. The CDR3 loop spans 18 amino acids. The germline CDR1 and CDR2 sequences are MNHEY and SMNVEV (reference sequence). Trimming at V came to 0 bases and at J to 1 base, leaving 9 bases not matched to a gene. CDR3 bases: TGTGCCAGCAGTTTATCATGCAAGGGGGCTCGGGCCAAAAACATTCAGTACTTC. Its protein is CASSLSCKGARAKNIQYF.

V is TRBV21-1 and J is TRBJ2-7; TRBD2 reflects the table's D call only, with no check against the DNA. TRBV21-1 is marked as a pseudogene. The CDR3 is 13 residues long. This CDR3 is CGGRALSSYEQYF. CDR3 nucleotides: TGTGGAGGGCGGGCTTTGAGCTCCTACGAGCAGTACTTC.

The genes are TRBV28 and TRBJ2-7; D perhaps matches TRBD1 (5 bases). V lost 5 bases and J lost 0, with 20 bases in between. Germline V gene data show CDR1 as MDHEN and CDR2 as SYDVKM. This CDR3 has 17 residues. The CDR3 spells CASSPLPGIQYSYEQYF. The CDR3, as DNA: TGTGCCAGCAGTCCTCTCCCAGGGATCCAATACTCCTACGAGCAGTACTTC. Variable domain in full (rest from reference TRBV28 and TRBJ2-7): DVKVTQSSRYLVKRTGEKVFLECVQDMDHENMFWYRQDPGLGLRLIYFSYDVKMKEKGDIPEGYSVSREKKERFSLILESASTNQTSMYLCASSPLPGIQYSYEQYFGPGTRLTVT.

The chain joins TRBV5-1 to TRBJ2-3; the D gene is possibly TRBD2 (5 bases). This CDR3 spans 15 amino acids. Germline CDR1 reads SGHRS; CDR2 reads YFSETQ. V gave up 5 bases and J gave up 6 bases, with 19 bases separating them. As DNA, the CDR3 is TGCGCCAGCAGAGGCGCCGGGAACCCGAGTGATACGCAGTATTTT. Its protein product is CASRGAGNPSDTQYF.

Comments on this clone: At one end, the junction sequence differs from germline, possibly due to a read error. The chain recombines TRBV14 with TRBJ1-3; D unclear. This CDR3 has 12 residues. CDR1 and CDR2 (germline): SGHDN, FVKESK. CDR3 protein: CASSQVRNPIYF. CDR3 DNA: TGTGCCAGCAGCCAAGTCAGAAACCCCATATATTTT. Filled out from reference TRBV14 and TRBJ1-3, the complete variable domain reads EAGVTQFPSHSVIEKGQTVTLRCDPISGHDNLYWYRRVMGKEIKFLLHFVKESKQDESGMPNNRFLAERTGGTYSTLKVQPAELEDSGVYFCASSQVRNPIYFGEGSWLTVV.

The CDR3 DNA reads TGTGCCAGCAGTCCCGTGGGGACAGGATTCAATGAGCAGTTCTTC. It specifies CASSPVGTGFNEQFF. The chain uses TRBV6-5 and TRBJ2-1; 8 bases align to TRBD1. Germline V gene data show CDR1 as MNHEY and CDR2 as SVGAGI. There are 15 residues in the CDR3. J gave up 6 bases and V 5 bases, and 9 bases lay outside the gene matches.

This chain connects TRBV7-9 to TRBJ2-5, with TRBD2 matching 10 bases. Germline V gene sequence: CDR1 SEHNR, CDR2 FQNEAQ (reference sequence). Losses at the gene ends were 8 bases for V and 5 bases for J; bases not matched to a gene: 5. The CDR3 extends over 13 amino acids. The CDR3 DNA is TGTGCCAGCGGCCTAGCGGGAGCTGAGACCCAGTACTTC. This gives the protein CASGLAGAETQYF.

The V and J genes are TRBV7-6 and TRBJ2-2; no clear D. Germline lookup yields CDR1 SGHVS and CDR2 FNYEAQ. The CDR3 is 14 amino acids. The germline V and J ends were trimmed by 3 bases and 4 bases, with 9 bases remaining between them. CDR3: CASSFSTITGELFF. CDR3 nucleotides: TGTGCCAGCAGCTTCAGCACTATCACCGGGGAGCTGTTTTTT.

On this clone itself: One junction end disagrees with the germline gene, perhaps due to a read error. The chain employs TRBV9 and TRBJ2-7; 13 nucleotides agree with TRBD2. This CDR3 has 15 amino acids. Germline lookup yields CDR1 SGDLS and CDR2 YYNGEE. The CDR3 DNA is TGTGCCAGCAGCGTAGATGAGACTAGCGGGAGGATTCGCCACTTC. It encodes CASSVDETSGRIRHF.

V and J are TRBV3-1 (or the pseudogene TRBV3-2) and TRBJ2-1; maybe TRBD2 (5 bases). The germline gives CDR1 LGHDT, CDR2 YNNKEL (reference sequence). The V and J ends lost 0 bases and 0 bases respectively, with 9 bases between them. The CDR3 is made up of 16 amino acids. CDR3 nucleotide sequence: TGTGCCAGCAGCCAAGAAGCGGATAGCTCCTACAATGAGCAGTTCTTC. Encoded protein: CASSQEADSSYNEQFF.

The rearrangement links TRBV7-3 to TRBJ2-1, with 8 bases that match TRBD1. The CDR3 totals 15 residues. The germline gives CDR1 SGHTA, CDR2 FQGTGA. V dropped 4 bases and J dropped 0; count of bases not matched to a gene: 2. In DNA, the CDR3 is TGTGCCAGCAGCTCCGACAGGGGCTCCTACAATGAGCAGTTCTTC. The encoded protein is CASSSDRGSYNEQFF. The variable domain in full, completed from reference TRBV7-3 and TRBJ2-1, reads GAGVSQTPSNKVTEKGKYVELRCDPISGHTALYWYRQSLGQGPEFLIYFQGTGAADDSGLPNDRFFAVRPEGSVSTLKIQRTERGDSAVYLCASSSDRGSYNEQFFGPGTRLTVL.

The chain is built from TRBV25-1 and TRBJ1-2; D is ambiguous. V was pared by 4 bases and J by 2 bases, with 11 bases between. Germline lookup yields CDR1 MGHDK and CDR2 SYGVNS. The CDR3 runs 14 residues. In nucleotides, the CDR3 is TGTGCCAGCAGTGCTGACATTCTCAACTATGGCTACACCTTC. Protein product: CASSADILNYGYTF.

This clone was seen ten or more times. Other DNA sequences within the sample encode an identical CDR3. The chain links TRBV28 to TRBJ2-4, with D possibly matching TRBD2 (7 bases). V was trimmed by 2 bases and J by 4 bases, leaving 9 bases between them. CDR3 length: 14 amino acids. CDR1 and CDR2 (germline): MDHEN, SYDVKM. As DNA, the CDR3 is TGTGCCAGCAGTTTAGCGGGGGCTAAAAACATTCAGTACTTC. Protein: CASSLAGAKNIQYF.

V gene TRBV6-5 combines with J gene TRBJ1-5; no clear D. The CDR3 totals 15 residues. The ends were cut back, 8 bases at V and 0 bases at J, with 14 bases in the middle. Germline assignment: CDR1 MNHEY and CDR2 SVGAGI. Here the CDR3 DNA reads TGTGCCAGCGCGGGGTGGCGGTATAGCAATCAGCCCCAGCATTTT. Protein product: CASAGWRYSNQPQHF.

The J gene is TRBJ1-3, the V gene TRBV5-5, with D possibly being TRBD1 (6 bases). V lost 5 bases and J 4 bases, leaving 10 bases between the germline ends. The CDR3 sequence is 13 residues long. The germline CDR1 and CDR2 sequences are SGHKS and YYEKEE (reference sequence). The CDR3 DNA sequence: TGTGCCAGCAGGAAACAGGGAGGAAACACCATATATTTT. It translates to CASRKQGGNTIYF. The full variable domain, completed using reference TRBV5-5 and TRBJ1-3, is DAGVTQSPTHLIKTRGQQVTLRCSPISGHKSVSWYQQVLGQGPQFIFQYYEKEERGRGNFPDRFSARQFPNYSSELNVNALLLGDSALYLCASRKQGGNTIYFGEGSWLTVV.

The J gene is TRBJ1-6, the V gene TRBV29-1, with D possibly TRBD1 on 6 matching bases. The CDR3 extends over 12 amino acids. Germline CDR1 SQVTM, CDR2 ANQGSEA. V was trimmed by 6 bases and J by 8 bases, leaving 11 bases between them. CDR3 sequence (DNA): TGCAGCGTGACAGGTGGGGATTCACCCCTCCACTTT. Encoded protein: CSVTGGDSPLHF.